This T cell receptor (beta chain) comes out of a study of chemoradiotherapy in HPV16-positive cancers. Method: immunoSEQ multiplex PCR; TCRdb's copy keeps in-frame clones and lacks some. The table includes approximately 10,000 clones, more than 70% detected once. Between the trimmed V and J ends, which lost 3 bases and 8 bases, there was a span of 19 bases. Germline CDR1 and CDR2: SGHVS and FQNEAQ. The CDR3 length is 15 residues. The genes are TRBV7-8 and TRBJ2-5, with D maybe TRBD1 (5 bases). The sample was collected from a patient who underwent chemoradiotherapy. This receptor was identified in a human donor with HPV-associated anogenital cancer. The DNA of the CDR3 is TGTGCCAGCAGCTTCCACGACAGAAACCTGGGTACCCAGTACTTC. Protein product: CASSFHDRNLGTQYF.